The source of this T cell receptor (beta chain) is a study of shared clonotypes between healthy human individuals. Germline values: CDR1 SQVTM, CDR2 ANQGSEA. Unmatched junction bases numbered 5, after V lost 2 bases and J lost 1 base. This CDR3 comprises 15 residues. Generated by immunoSEQ multiplex PCR, the TCRdb table keeps only in-frame clones and is missing some. The sample includes around 690,000 clones, roughly 88% of them seen just once. The receptor's source is a man aged 18-30 years in good health. Some clones in this sample may be carry-over from other donors' samples. This chain connects TRBV29-1 to TRBJ1-1; 9 bases are a match to TRBD1. The sample taken for sequencing was memory CD8+ T cells from PBMCs. Documented subset: CD45RO+ cells pooled with CCR7-negative TemRA cells. Written as DNA, the CDR3 is TGCAGCGTTGAAAGGCGGGACAGGGCGAACACTGAAGCTTTCTTT. Its translation: CSVERRDRANTEAFF.